The 8 T cell receptor beta chains below were found in one sample sequenced in a study of shared T cell receptors in the human thymus (TCRdb year 2021). The library relied on the immunoSEQ multiplex PCR assay. The immuneACCESS repertoire file appears here via TCRdb, limited to in-frame rearrangements. These files lack a portion of the clones; in checked studies, under half of the deficit traces to unresolved V genes, and the cause of the others is not known. Present in this sample are under 450,000 clones, more than 85% of which were seen just once. Of the sample, roughly 0.02% is held by the ten largest clones. The sequenced sample was thymocytes. The origin of the receptors is a human donor.

The genes are TRBV29-1 and TRBJ2-7; 8 positions agree with TRBD1. Germline V gene data show CDR1 as SQVTM and CDR2 as ANQGSEA. V trimming: 6 bases; J trimming: 0 bases; junction bases outside the gene matches: 4. The CDR3 consists of 13 residues. This CDR3 reads CSVRDRPSYEQYF. Written as DNA, the CDR3 is TGCAGCGTCCGGGACAGGCCCTCCTACGAGCAGTACTTC.

The V gene is TRBV29-1, the J gene TRBJ1-2; the match to TRBD1 covers 10 bases. CDR1 is SQVTM, CDR2 ANQGSEA, per germline. This CDR3 region has 14 residues. With V trimmed by 3 bases and J by 8 bases, 9 bases remained unmatched. The CDR3 sequence is CSVEGGQGSRGYTF. In nucleotides, the CDR3 is TGCAGCGTTGAGGGGGGACAGGGGAGTAGAGGCTACACCTTC. The full variable domain, with the rest looked up from reference TRBV29-1 and TRBJ1-2, is SAVISQKPSRDICQRGTSLTIQCQVDSQVTMMFWYRQQPGQSLTLIATANQGSEATYESGFVIDKFPISRPNLTFSTLTVSNMSPEDSSIYLCSVEGGQGSRGYTFGSGTRLTVV.

The rearrangement uses TRBV7-3 and TRBJ2-5; 10 bases match TRBD2. Per germline, CDR1 SGHTA and CDR2 FQGTGA. The V segment lost 5 bases and the J segment 0 bases; nucleotides outside the gene matches: 12. The CDR3 has 18 residues. The CDR3 coding sequence is TGTGCCAGCAGCCCCTCCCAGCGGGAGGGCCGGTACCAAGAGACCCAGTACTTC. It specifies CASSPSQREGRYQETQYF.

The genes are TRBV18 and TRBJ1-4; D is perhaps TRBD1 (5 bases). There are 15 residues in the CDR3. The germline CDR1 and CDR2 sequences are KGHSH and LQKENI. Trimming stripped 0 bases from V and 8 bases from J, with 13 bases between. DNA of the CDR3: TGTGCCAGCTCACCACCGGGACGGCTACGGGAAAAACTGTTTTTT. It is translated as CASSPPGRLREKLFF.

The rearrangement links TRBV15 to TRBJ2-5, with D possibly matching TRBD2 (6 bases). Trimming removed 1 base from V and 6 bases from J, with 24 bases in between. This CDR3 has 18 amino acids. Germline loops: CDR1 LNHNV, CDR2 YYDKDF (reference sequence). DNA for the CDR3: TGTGCCACCAGCAGAGTAGTGGGAGGCGTGTCGTGTAAACAGACCCAGTACTTC. It is translated as CATSRVVGGVSCKQTQYF.

The chain links TRBV15 to TRBJ2-1, with D perhaps being TRBD1 or TRBD2 (7 bases each). There are 19 residues in the CDR3. The germline gives CDR1 LNHNV, CDR2 YYDKDF (reference sequence). Between the trimmed V and J ends, which lost 1 base and 0 bases, there was a span of 19 bases. CDR3 protein: CATSRGGTTGDSSYNEQFF. Here the CDR3 DNA reads TGTGCCACCAGCAGAGGTGGGACTACAGGGGACAGCTCCTACAATGAGCAGTTCTTC.

The V and J genes are TRBV7-2 and TRBJ2-3; 11 bases line up with TRBD2. The CDR3 has 18 residues. Germline CDR1 and CDR2: SGHTA and FQGNSA. With 4 bases clipped from V and 3 bases from J, the junction kept 12 bases outside the gene matches. CDR3 sequence: CASSSSPSGRKTTDTQYF. The DNA of the CDR3 is TGTGCCAGCAGCTCCTCCCCTAGCGGGAGGAAAACAACAGATACGCAGTATTTT.

V is TRBV18 and J is TRBJ2-1, with D perhaps matching TRBD1 (5 bases). The germline V gene has CDR1 KGHSH and CDR2 LQKENI. The CDR3 is 14 amino acids. Trimming removed 6 bases from V and 2 bases from J, with 11 bases in between. The CDR3 DNA sequence: TGTGCCAGCTCTGCGGCAGGGACCTACAATGAGCAGTTCTTC. This sequence encodes CASSAAGTYNEQFF.